These 32 T cell receptor beta chains originate from one sample sequenced in a study of blood T cells in healthy people across ages. With a J-beta primer mix and a sample-barcoded 5' primer, a second PCR ran about 7 to 12 cycles. TCRdb reprocessed the 5' RACE reads via MiXCR and lists one record per CDR3 protein. This sample carries 700,000 to 800,000 distinct CDR3 sequences, about 42% of them seen once, and the ten largest clones take 20%. Sequencing was carried out using blood. The receptors were sampled from a woman in her fifties or sixties in good health.

The CDR3 bases are TGTGCCTGGAGTCCTCCCCCGGGGACGCACGAGCAGTACTTC. It is translated as CAWSPPPGTHEQYF. The genes are TRBV30 and TRBJ2-5; D is possibly TRBD1 or TRBD2 (5 bases each). The DNA end is more similar to TRBJ2-7, so the J call may be wrong. This CDR3 contains 14 residues. Looked up from germline, CDR1 is GTSNPN and CDR2 is SVGIG (reference sequence).

V gene TRBV27 combines with J gene TRBJ1-1, with D possibly TRBD1 on 5 matching bases. The CDR3 runs 16 residues. V was trimmed by 2 bases and J by 4 bases, leaving 17 bases between them. Germline CDR1 MNHEY, CDR2 SMNVEV (reference sequence). The CDR3 region has the DNA TGTGCCAGCAGTTTAAATTGGGGGGACTTGGGCACTGAAGCTTTCTTT. It yields the protein CASSLNWGDLGTEAFF.

The V call is TRBV5-1, the J call TRBJ2-1, with D perhaps matching TRBD1 (5 bases). Germline lookup yields CDR1 SGHRS and CDR2 YFSETQ. Between the trimmed V and J ends, which lost 2 bases and 4 bases, there was a span of 10 bases. The CDR3 length is 14 residues. Written as DNA, the CDR3 is TGCGCCAGCAGCTTCCTGCAGGGATACAATGAGCAGTTCTTC. Its translation: CASSFLQGYNEQFF.

This clonotype showed up just a few times. This chain uses TRBV6-6 with TRBJ2-1; D is ambiguous. CDR3 size: 16 residues. Germline V gene lookup returns CDR1 MNHNY and CDR2 SVGAGI (reference sequence). Trimming removed 0 bases at V and 5 bases at J, with 14 bases between. The CDR3 DNA reads as TGTGCCAGCAGTTACTCGAGTTGGACCGACCACAATGAGCAGTTCTTC. Its translation is CASSYSSWTDHNEQFF.

This chain uses TRBV20-1 with TRBJ2-3; D uncertain. Looked up from germline, CDR1 is DFQATT and CDR2 is SNEGSKA (reference sequence). The V gene lost 0 bases and the J gene lost 5 bases, with 3 bases spanning the gap. The CDR3 is 11 residues long. DNA of the CDR3: TGCAGTGCTAGAGATCAAGATACGCAGTATTTT. This codes for CSARDQDTQYF.

This clonotype has more than one count but fewer than ten. The chain employs TRBV10-3 and TRBJ2-3; 11 bases agree with TRBD2. V was pared by 6 bases and J by 4 bases, with 6 bases of the junction left unmatched. CDR1 and CDR2 from the germline V gene are ENHRY and SYGVKD. The CDR3 is 15 amino acids. In DNA form, the CDR3 reads TGTGCCATCAGCTCGACTAGCGGGGTAGCAGATACGCAGTATTTT. Translated, it gives CAISSTSGVADTQYF.

This chain uses TRBV5-1 with TRBJ2-5; 10 bases are a match to TRBD2. This CDR3 is built from 14 residues. The V gene's germline CDR1 is SGHRS and CDR2 YFSETQ. Trimming cost V 6 bases and J 5 bases; bases outside gene matches: 7. CDR3 nucleotide sequence: TGCGCCAGCACCCTAACTAGCGGGGTTGAGACCCAGTACTTC. Translated: CASTLTSGVETQYF.

The chain joins TRBV12-5 to TRBJ1-1, with D maybe TRBD1 (6 bases). The CDR3 is 18 residues long. V was shortened by 3 bases and J by 1 base, with 21 bases between the two germline ends. Looked up from germline, CDR1 is LGHNT and CDR2 is FRNRAP. CDR3 loop: CASGFFHGQFNRNTEAFF. The CDR3 DNA reads as TGTGCTAGTGGTTTCTTCCATGGACAGTTCAATAGGAACACTGAAGCTTTCTTT.

This clonotype was picked up a small number of times. The chain carries TRBV20-1 and TRBJ2-1; 13 bases match TRBD2. Germline V gene sequence: CDR1 DFQATT, CDR2 SNEGSKA (reference sequence). The V gene end was trimmed by 6 bases and the J gene end by 6 bases; junction bases not matched to a gene: 2. The CDR3 extends over 13 amino acids. DNA for the CDR3: TGCAGTGCCCGGACTAGCGGGGGCAATGAGCAGTTCTTC. Translating it yields CSARTSGGNEQFF.

The CDR3 coding sequence is TGTGCCAGCAAGAGGGACAGCTCCTACAATGAGCAGTTCTTC. Amino acids: CASKRDSSYNEQFF. The chain combines TRBV2 with TRBJ2-1; 7 bases agree with TRBD1. Losses at the gene ends were 7 bases for V and 0 bases for J; bases not matched to a gene: 3. The CDR3 has 14 residues. Germline CDR1 SNHLY, CDR2 FYNNEI. The full variable domain, in which reference TRBV2 and TRBJ2-1 provide the parts outside the CDR3, is EPEVTQTPSHQVTQMGQEVILRCVPISNHLYFYWYRQILGQKVEFLVSFYNNEISEKSEIFDDQFSVERPDGSNFTLKIRSTKLEDSAMYFCASKRDSSYNEQFFGPGTRLTVL.

The rearrangement joins TRBV9 to TRBJ2-3; TRBD2 is a possible D gene (5 bases). Germline CDR1 reads SGDLS; CDR2 reads YYNGEE. The CDR3 extends over 14 amino acids. V dropped 4 bases and J dropped 6 bases, with 15 bases sitting between them. CDR3 sequence reads: CASSSGLSPDTQYF. In nucleotides, the CDR3 is TGTGCCAGCAGCTCCGGACTCTCCCCCGATACGCAGTATTTT.

The V gene is TRBV14, the J gene TRBJ2-7; TRBD1 matches at 8 bases. The V gene end was trimmed by 4 bases and the J gene end by 2 bases; junction bases not matched to a gene: 7. Germline CDR1 and CDR2: SGHDN and FVKESK. The CDR3 covers 15 residues. CDR3 DNA: TGTGCCAGCAGCCGCGGACAGGGCCAGACCTACGAGCAGTACTTC. Encoded protein: CASSRGQGQTYEQYF. The full variable domain, rest sourced from reference TRBV14 and TRBJ2-7, is EAGVTQFPSHSVIEKGQTVTLRCDPISGHDNLYWYRRVMGKEIKFLLHFVKESKQDESGMPNNRFLAERTGGTYSTLKVQPAELEDSGVYFCASSRGQGQTYEQYFGPGTRLTVT.

The chain employs TRBV6-2 or TRBV6-3 and TRBJ2-1; possibly TRBD1 or TRBD2 for D (6 bases each). This CDR3 has 12 residues. With 4 bases removed from V and 9 bases from J, the gap between germline ends came to 10 bases. Per the germline V gene, CDR1 is MNHEY and CDR2 is SVGEGT. CDR3 DNA: TGTGCCAGCAGTTCGGGGGCCAGTGAGCAGTTCTTC. It is translated as CASSSGASEQFF.

The rearrangement joins TRBV20-1 to TRBJ1-1, with D perhaps TRBD1 (6 bases). Germline values: CDR1 DFQATT, CDR2 SNEGSKA (reference sequence). This CDR3 region has 14 residues. Between the trimmed V and J ends, which lost 3 bases and 3 bases, there was a span of 14 bases. The CDR3 here is CSARSGEGDTEAFF. The CDR3 DNA is TGCAGTGCTAGGTCAGGGGAAGGTGACACTGAAGCTTTCTTT.

The chain uses TRBV18 and TRBJ1-4, with D unresolved. The CDR3 covers 15 residues. V lost 2 bases and J 4 bases, leaving 11 bases between the germline ends. The germline gives CDR1 KGHSH, CDR2 LQKENI. The CDR3 reads CASSPMAEFNEKLFF. CDR3 nucleotides: TGTGCCAGCTCACCAATGGCAGAATTTAATGAAAAACTGTTTTTT.

V gene TRBV10-2 combines with J gene TRBJ2-3; TRBD2 is a possible D gene (6 bases). This CDR3 region has 15 residues. Trimming shortened V by 4 bases and J by 5 bases, and 16 bases separated the two germline ends. Germline CDR1 reads WSHSY; CDR2 reads SAAADI. The CDR3 nucleotides read TGCGCCAGCAGTGTGGCTAGCGAGGGGTTAGATACGCAGTATTTT. Translated: CASSVASEGLDTQYF.

V and J are TRBV20-1 and TRBJ2-3, with TRBD2 matching 10 bases. The germline gives CDR1 DFQATT, CDR2 SNEGSKA (reference sequence). CDR3 size: 16 residues. After removal of 3 bases from V and 2 bases from J, the junction contained 8 bases not matched to a gene. CDR3 sequence (DNA): TGCAGTGCTAGGGCTAGCGGGGGCAAGTACACAGATACGCAGTATTTT. Its protein product is CSARASGGKYTDTQYF.

This clonotype was detected only once. The chain uses TRBV27 and TRBJ1-3; no clear D gene. V was cut by 6 bases and J by 4 bases, with 10 bases left in between. The CDR3 spans 13 residues. CDR1 is MNHEY, CDR2 SMNVEV, per germline (reference sequence). The CDR3: CASRPAGGNTIYF. DNA for the CDR3: TGTGCCAGCAGACCAGCTGGCGGAAACACCATATATTTT.

This clonotype showed up just a few times. The chain joins TRBV2 to TRBJ2-5, with TRBD1 as a possible D gene (6 bases). CDR1 SNHLY and CDR2 FYNNEI come from the germline V gene. The V and J ends lost 4 bases and 3 bases respectively, with 9 bases between them. This CDR3 is 13 amino acids long. DNA for the CDR3: TGTGCCAGCAGTGCCAACAGGGAAGAGACCCAGTACTTC. Translated, it gives CASSANREETQYF.

This clonotype has just a few counts. The chain is built from TRBV20-1 and TRBJ2-5, with 13 bases aligning to TRBD2. The J call is in doubt because the DNA end fits TRBJ2-7 better. CDR3 size: 16 residues. CDR1 DFQATT and CDR2 SNEGSKA come from the germline V gene (reference sequence). CDR3 residues: CSARDFRLAGGNEQYF. The CDR3 bases are TGCAGTGCTAGAGATTTTAGACTAGCGGGAGGAAACGAGCAGTACTTC.

This clonotype came up a few times. The chain has TRBV12-3 or TRBV12-4 and TRBJ1-1; perhaps TRBD1 as D (5 bases). V was cut by 5 bases and J by 4 bases, with 11 bases left in between. This CDR3 is built from 13 residues. CDR3 sequence (DNA): TGTGCCAGCAGTGCGGGGGGAGGCACTGAAGCTTTCTTT. Residues: CASSAGGGTEAFF.

CDR3 in DNA: TGTGCCAGCAGTGAAACAGGGATCACTGAAGCTTTCTTT. Its protein is CASSETGITEAFF. The chain recombines TRBV25-1 with TRBJ1-1; D possibly corresponds to TRBD1 (6 bases). Germline assignment: CDR1 MGHDK and CDR2 SYGVNS. V was cut by 2 bases and J by 4 bases, with 8 bases left in between. The CDR3 extends over 13 amino acids.

The chain links TRBV12-3 or TRBV12-4 to TRBJ2-2; TRBD1 aligns across 8 bases. The CDR3 totals 14 residues. Trimming cost V 7 bases and J 4 bases; bases outside gene matches: 5. The CDR3 sequence: CASNRQGFTGELFF. The CDR3 nucleotides read TGTGCCAGCAACCGACAGGGGTTCACCGGGGAGCTGTTTTTT.

This clonotype occurred a few times. The chain uses TRBV4-2 and TRBJ2-3; possible D gene TRBD2, 5 bases. This CDR3 has 17 amino acids. Germline CDR1 is LGHNA and CDR2 is YNFKEQ. Trimming shortened V by 0 bases and J by 0 bases, and 13 bases separated the two germline ends. For the CDR3, the DNA is TGTGCCAGCAGCCAAGAAGTGCTGCGGGCAAGCACAGATACGCAGTATTTT. Residues: CASSQEVLRASTDTQYF.

This clonotype appeared once. This chain connects TRBV18 to TRBJ2-6, with TRBD2 matching over 11 bases. Germline-derived CDR1 and CDR2 are KGHSH and LQKENI. The CDR3 is made up of 18 amino acids. Trimming cost V 2 bases and J 0 bases; bases outside gene matches: 3. CDR3 amino acids: CASSPMTSGNSGANVLTF. Written as DNA, the CDR3 is TGTGCCAGCTCACCAATGACTAGCGGGAACTCTGGGGCCAACGTCCTGACTTTC.

The V and J genes are TRBV28 and TRBJ2-7; 9 bases are shared with TRBD2. Trimming cost V 6 bases and J 2 bases; bases outside gene matches: 8. There are 15 residues in the CDR3. CDR1 and CDR2 (germline): MDHEN, SYDVKM. CDR3 nucleotide sequence: TGTGCCAGCAGCTCTCTAGCGGGGAGAGCCTACGAGCAGTACTTC. Translation: CASSSLAGRAYEQYF.

This chain connects TRBV5-6 to TRBJ2-7; 8 nucleotides align to TRBD2. Germline V gene sequence: CDR1 SGHDT, CDR2 YYEEEE. V was pared by 4 bases and J by 0 bases, with 9 bases of the junction left unmatched. The CDR3 totals 16 residues. Here the CDR3 reads CASSPPGGAASYEQYF. The CDR3 region has the DNA TGTGCCAGCAGCCCTCCGGGGGGGGCGGCCTCCTACGAGCAGTACTTC.

This clonotype appeared a few times. This rearrangement joins TRBV12-3 or TRBV12-4 to TRBJ2-1, with 8 bases that match TRBD1. This CDR3 is 15 amino acids long. The junction had 7 bases not matched to a gene; V was cut back by 2 bases and J by 7 bases. CDR3 nucleotides: TGTGCCAGCAGTTTATCTGGTCAGGGGGCGAATGAGCAGTTCTTC. The encoded protein is CASSLSGQGANEQFF.

The chain joins TRBV4-3 to TRBJ2-3; TRBD2 aligns across 10 bases. V lost 0 bases to trimming and J lost 2 bases; unmatched junction nucleotides: 8. The germline CDR1 and CDR2 sequences are LGHNA and YSLEER. This CDR3 has 18 residues. Here the CDR3 DNA reads TGCGCCAGCAGCCAAGAGGGGACTAGCGAGAGGAACACAGATACGCAGTATTTT. As protein: CASSQEGTSERNTDTQYF.

V is TRBV27 and J is TRBJ1-2; possibly TRBD1 for D (6 bases). CDR3 length: 16 residues. The ends were cut back, 5 bases at V and 0 bases at J, with 16 bases in the middle. Germline assignment: CDR1 MNHEY and CDR2 SMNVEV (reference sequence). This CDR3 is CASSADSWSSNYGYTF. The CDR3 DNA sequence: TGTGCCAGCAGTGCGGACAGTTGGAGTTCTAACTATGGCTACACCTTC.

This clonotype has a single count. The chain combines TRBV4-2 with TRBJ2-1; D gene uncertain. Between the trimmed V and J ends, which lost 0 bases and 13 bases, there was a span of 10 bases. This CDR3 region has 12 residues. Germline assignment: CDR1 LGHNA and CDR2 YNFKEQ. In nucleotides, the CDR3 is TGTGCCAGCAGCCAAGAGGAAGAGACCCAGTTCTTC. It encodes CASSQEEETQFF.

Notes on this clonotype: A much larger clone differs by one base, so this may be a read error. The rearrangement uses TRBV11-1 and TRBJ2-1; possibly TRBD2 for D (6 bases). Between the trimmed V and J ends, which lost 3 bases and 0 bases, there was a span of 12 bases. The germline V gene encodes CDR1 SGHAT and CDR2 FQDESV (reference sequence). The CDR3 extends over 16 amino acids. The CDR3 bases are TGTGCCAGCAGCTTTAGCGGCACCTGCTCCTACAATGAGCAGTTCTTC. It specifies CASSFSGTCSYNEQFF.